One and the same sample provided the 23 T cell receptor beta chains below, sequenced in a study of CD8 T cells in Susac syndrome. Random hexamers were used to reverse transcribe 0.5 to 1 ug of RNA. One entry per CDR3 protein results from TCRdb running MiXCR on the immunoSEQ multiplex PCR reads. The sample includes roughly 120,000 distinct CDR3 sequences, 85% to 95% of them seen just once. Sequenced input: CD8+ T cells from PBMCs. Receptor source: a human donor with multiple sclerosis.

The rearrangement links TRBV4-1 to TRBJ1-2; a weak D match, TRBD1 (6 bases). V was trimmed by 0 bases and J by 4 bases, leaving 15 bases between them. This CDR3 has 16 amino acids. Germline V gives CDR1 MGHRA, CDR2 YSYEKL. The CDR3 nucleotides read TGCGCCAGCAGCCAAGACCCGGACAGCTCTTCCTATGGCTACACCTTC. Protein sequence: CASSQDPDSSSYGYTF.

This sequence joins TRBV30 and TRBJ2-7, with D possibly TRBD2 on 6 matching bases. Trimming removed 0 bases at V and 2 bases at J, with 8 bases between. The CDR3 has 13 residues. CDR1 is GTSNPN and CDR2 is SVGIG in the germline V gene (reference sequence). The CDR3, as DNA: TGTGCCTGGAGTGTAGGAGGGACCTACGAGCAGTACGTC. As protein: CAWSVGGTYEQYV.

V and J are TRBV7-2 and TRBJ1-1; possibly TRBD1 for D (5 bases). Germline lookup yields CDR1 SGHTA and CDR2 FQGNSA. The CDR3 consists of 15 residues. V lost 1 base and J 4 bases, leaving 13 bases between the germline ends. The CDR3 loop is CASSLGAREVTEAFF. The CDR3 region has the DNA TGTGCCAGCAGCTTAGGGGCCAGGGAGGTCACTGAAGCTTTCTTT.

The V gene is TRBV28, the J gene TRBJ1-6; D possibly corresponds to TRBD1 (6 bases). The V and J ends lost 5 bases and 4 bases respectively, with 15 bases between them. CDR3 size: 16 residues. Germline values: CDR1 MDHEN, CDR2 SYDVKM. DNA for the CDR3: TGTGCCAGCAGTGTAGAGGGGGGGAGGTATAATTCACCCCTCCACTTT. Protein sequence: CASSVEGGRYNSPLHF. The full variable domain, completed using reference TRBV28 and TRBJ1-6, is DVKVTQSSRYLVKRTGEKVFLECVQDMDHENMFWYRQDPGLGLRLIYFSYDVKMKEKGDIPEGYSVSREKKERFSLILESASTNQTSMYLCASSVEGGRYNSPLHFGNGTRLTVT.

This clonotype was counted once. The V gene is TRBV7-9, the J gene TRBJ2-7; D is possibly TRBD1 or TRBD2 (5 bases each). The ends were cut back, 5 bases at V and 2 bases at J, with 13 bases in the middle. The CDR3 extends over 14 amino acids. Germline CDR1 and CDR2: SEHNR and FQNEAQ (reference sequence). DNA for the CDR3: TGTGCCAGCAGCACCCTTGGGGGACCCTACGAGCAGTACTTC. It specifies CASSTLGGPYEQYF.

The V call is TRBV7-2, the J call TRBJ2-5; 12 bases are shared with TRBD2. The germline gives CDR1 SGHTA, CDR2 FQGNSA. This CDR3 is 18 amino acids long. The V and J ends lost 5 bases and 5 bases, in that order; junction bases with no gene match: 15. The CDR3 sequence is CASSLVVWLAGGRETQYF. The CDR3 nucleotides read TGTGCCAGCAGCCTAGTAGTTTGGCTAGCGGGGGGGCGGGAGACCCAGTACTTC.

This clonotype was found once. V and J are TRBV21-1 and TRBJ2-7; TRBD1 reflects the table's D call only, with no check against the DNA. TRBV21-1 corresponds to a pseudogene. The CDR3 covers 16 residues. The CDR3 region is CASSKILRTALYEQYV. In nucleotides, the CDR3 is TGTGCCAGCAGCAAAATACTCAGGACAGCCCTCTACGAGCAGTACGTC.

The rearrangement uses TRBV6-6 and TRBJ2-7, with D unresolved. Trimming left V 0 bases short and J 6 bases short, with 9 bases between. Germline V gene data show CDR1 as MNHNY and CDR2 as SVGAGI (reference sequence). The CDR3 is 13 residues long. In DNA, the CDR3 is TGTGCCAGCAGTTACTCGAAGGGAATCGAGCAGTACGTC. Its translation: CASSYSKGIEQYV.

V and J are TRBV30 and TRBJ2-7; TRBD1 might be the D (5 bases). Germline V lookup: CDR1 GTSNPN, CDR2 SVGIG (reference sequence). V lost 3 bases to trimming and J lost 0 bases, with 18 bases between them. The CDR3 has 16 amino acids. The CDR3 spells CAWRGWGSENSYEQYF. The CDR3 bases are TGTGCCTGGAGGGGGTGGGGCAGCGAGAACTCCTACGAGCAGTACTTC.

This chain joins TRBV24-1 and TRBJ2-1; TRBD2 aligns across 8 bases. The V and J ends lost 5 bases and 7 bases, in that order; junction bases with no gene match: 6. CDR3 size: 14 residues. Per the germline V gene, CDR1 is KGHDR and CDR2 is SFDVKD. Here the CDR3 DNA reads TGTGCCACCAGTGCCCAGCGGGAGACGAATGAGCAGTTCTTC. Protein sequence: CATSAQRETNEQFF.

J is TRBJ2-4 and V is TRBV11-1; D may be TRBD1 (6 bases). This CDR3 spans 16 amino acids. The V end was cut by 5 bases, the J end by 0 bases, with 14 bases between. The germline CDR1 and CDR2 sequences are SGHAT and FQDESV (reference sequence). CDR3: CASSPTDRLAKNIQYF. In DNA, the CDR3 is TGTGCCAGCAGCCCCACCGACAGGTTAGCCAAAAACATTCAGTACTTC.

The rearrangement joins TRBV12-3 or TRBV12-4 to TRBJ2-1; TRBD1 agrees at 10 bases. The CDR3 covers 15 residues. With 3 bases clipped from V and 3 bases from J, the junction kept 2 bases outside the gene matches. CDR3 amino acids: CASSFWTGGYNEQFF. The DNA of the CDR3 is TGTGCCAGCAGTTTCTGGACAGGGGGCTACAATGAGCAGTTCTTC.

This chain uses TRBV10-3 with TRBJ2-1, with a weak D call TRBD1 (7 bases). CDR3 length: 14 residues. Trimming removed 6 bases from V and 8 bases from J, with 17 bases in between. The V gene's germline CDR1 is ENHRY and CDR2 SYGVKD. The CDR3 region is CAIRRGRGDDEQFF. The CDR3 bases are TGTGCCATCAGAAGGGGGCGGGGTGACGATGAGCAGTTCTTC.

This chain connects TRBV24-1 to TRBJ2-7; no clear D. V dropped 2 bases and J dropped 5 bases, with 3 bases sitting between them. From germline, CDR1 is KGHDR and CDR2 SFDVKD. The length of the CDR3 is 11 residues. The DNA of the CDR3 is TGTGCCACCAGTGATTACAACGAGCAGTACTTC. Protein sequence: CATSDYNEQYF.

The chain uses TRBV5-6 and TRBJ1-5; perhaps TRBD1 as D (5 bases). V gave up 2 bases and J gave up 7 bases, with 13 bases separating them. The CDR3 consists of 14 residues. CDR1 is SGHDT and CDR2 is YYEEEE in the germline V gene. CDR3 sequence reads: CASSFGGYFQPQHF. For the CDR3, the DNA is TGTGCCAGCAGCTTCGGGGGGTATTTCCAGCCCCAGCATTTT.

This chain connects TRBV12-5 to TRBJ2-2; D is perhaps TRBD1 or TRBD2 (7 bases each). This CDR3 comprises 14 residues. Trimming took off 2 bases at V and 6 bases at J, with 10 bases between the two ends. Germline CDR1 and CDR2: LGHNT and FRNRAP. This CDR3 is CASGLPGGAGELFF. The DNA for the CDR3 is TGTGCTAGTGGTTTGCCAGGGGGGGCCGGGGAGCTGTTTTTT.

This chain joins TRBV29-1 and TRBJ1-2; possibly TRBD1 for D (5 bases). The CDR3 extends over 15 amino acids. Per the germline V gene, CDR1 is SQVTM and CDR2 is ANQGSEA. The germline V and J ends were trimmed by 0 bases and 2 bases, with 13 bases remaining between them. CDR3 coding DNA: TGCAGCGTTGAAGATCGGGAGGGACCCAACTATGGCTACACCTTC. It encodes CSVEDREGPNYGYTF.

The chain has TRBV27 and TRBJ1-5; no clear D gene. The CDR3 is made up of 15 amino acids. The V end lost 0 bases, the J end lost 6 bases, and 12 bases lay between the germline ends. From germline, CDR1 is MNHEY and CDR2 SMNVEV (reference sequence). The CDR3 region is CASSLSAPVVQPQHF. Here the CDR3 DNA reads TGTGCCAGCAGTTTATCGGCCCCCGTCGTTCAGCCCCAGCATTTT.

V usage is TRBV9 and J usage is TRBJ1-3, with a weak D call TRBD1 (5 bases). Looked up from germline, CDR1 is SGDLS and CDR2 is YYNGEE. Between the trimmed V and J ends, which lost 6 bases and 3 bases, there was a span of 16 bases. CDR3 length: 15 residues. In DNA form, the CDR3 reads TGTGCCAGCAACGAGGAGGGGAAGGGTGGAAACACCATATATTTT. Amino acids: CASNEEGKGGNTIYF.

The chain employs TRBV6-1 and TRBJ1-2, with D unresolved. The CDR3 is 15 residues long. The V gene's germline CDR1 is MNHNS and CDR2 SASEGT. The V and J ends lost 6 bases and 5 bases respectively, with 19 bases between them. CDR3 sequence reads: CASSSSGSTGYGYTF. The CDR3 DNA reads as TGTGCCAGCAGCTCCTCAGGTTCAACTGGGTATGGCTACACCTTC.

This rearrangement joins TRBV7-9 to TRBJ2-7; D is undetermined. Between the trimmed V and J ends, which lost 5 bases and 2 bases, there was a span of 13 bases. CDR3 length: 14 amino acids. The germline V gene encodes CDR1 SEHNR and CDR2 FQNEAQ (reference sequence). The CDR3: CASSPTDGTYEQYV. As DNA, the CDR3 is TGTGCCAGCAGCCCGACGGACGGAACCTACGAGCAGTACGTC.

The rearrangement links TRBV6-1 to TRBJ1-2; TRBD1 matches at 7 bases. After removal of 4 bases from V and 0 bases from J, the junction contained 17 bases not matched to a gene. CDR1 is MNHNS, CDR2 SASEGT, per germline. The CDR3 sequence is 19 residues long. CDR3 coding DNA: TGTGCCAGCAGTGCCCTAAAGGTCGGGACAGCAAATCCTAACTATGGCTACACCTTC. Translation: CASSALKVGTANPNYGYTF.

The chain joins TRBV25-1 to TRBJ2-7; 9 nucleotides match TRBD1. Unmatched junction bases numbered 4, after V lost 3 bases and J lost 4 bases. This CDR3 region has 14 residues. The germline V gene has CDR1 MGHDK and CDR2 SYGVNS. This CDR3 is CASSDWTGVYEQYF. The CDR3 DNA is TGTGCCAGCAGTGATTGGACAGGGGTATACGAGCAGTACTTC.